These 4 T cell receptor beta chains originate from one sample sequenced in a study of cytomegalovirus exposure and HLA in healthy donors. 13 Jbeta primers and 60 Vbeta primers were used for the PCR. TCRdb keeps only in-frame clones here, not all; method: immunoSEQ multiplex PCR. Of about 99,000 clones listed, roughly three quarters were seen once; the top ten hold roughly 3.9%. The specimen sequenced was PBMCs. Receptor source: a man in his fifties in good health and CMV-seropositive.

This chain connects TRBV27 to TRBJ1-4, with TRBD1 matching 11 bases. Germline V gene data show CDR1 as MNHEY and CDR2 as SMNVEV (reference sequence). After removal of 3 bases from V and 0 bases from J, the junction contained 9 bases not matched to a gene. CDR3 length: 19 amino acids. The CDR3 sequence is CASSFRTPGQGATNEKLFF. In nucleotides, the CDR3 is TGTGCCAGCAGTTTCCGTACCCCGGGACAGGGGGCAACTAATGAAAAACTGTTTTTT.

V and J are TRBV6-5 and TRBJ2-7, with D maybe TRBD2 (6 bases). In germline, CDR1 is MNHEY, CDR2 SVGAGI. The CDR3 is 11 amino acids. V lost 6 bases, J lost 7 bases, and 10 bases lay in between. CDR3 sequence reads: CASSLEGEQYF. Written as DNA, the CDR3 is TGTGCCAGCAGCTTGGAGGGGGAGCAGTACTTC.

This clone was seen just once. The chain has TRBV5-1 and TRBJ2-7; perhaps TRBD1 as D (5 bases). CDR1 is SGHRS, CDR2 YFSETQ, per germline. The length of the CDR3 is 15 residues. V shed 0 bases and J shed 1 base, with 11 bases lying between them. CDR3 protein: CASSLAAGWSYEQYF. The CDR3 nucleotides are TGCGCCAGCAGCTTGGCGGCAGGGTGGTCCTACGAGCAGTACTTC.

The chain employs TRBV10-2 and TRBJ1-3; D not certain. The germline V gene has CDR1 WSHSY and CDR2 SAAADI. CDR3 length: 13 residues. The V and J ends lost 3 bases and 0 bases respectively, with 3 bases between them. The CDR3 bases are TGCGCCAGCAGTGATTACTCTGGAAACACCATATATTTT. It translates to CASSDYSGNTIYF.